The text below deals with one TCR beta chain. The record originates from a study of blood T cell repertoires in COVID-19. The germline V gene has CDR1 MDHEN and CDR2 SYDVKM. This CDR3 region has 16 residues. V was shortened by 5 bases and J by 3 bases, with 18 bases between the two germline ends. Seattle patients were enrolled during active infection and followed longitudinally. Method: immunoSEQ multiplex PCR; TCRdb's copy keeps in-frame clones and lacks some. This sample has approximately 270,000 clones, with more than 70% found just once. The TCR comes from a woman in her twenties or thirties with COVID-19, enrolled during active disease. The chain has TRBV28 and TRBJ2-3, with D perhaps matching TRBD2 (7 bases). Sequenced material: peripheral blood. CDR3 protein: CASSPTRAGATDTQYF. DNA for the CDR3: TGTGCCAGCAGTCCCACCCGGGCGGGGGCGACAGATACGCAGTATTTT.